This T cell receptor (beta chain) came from a study of cytomegalovirus exposure and HLA in healthy donors. The germline V and J ends were trimmed by 3 bases and 3 bases, with 15 bases remaining between them. CDR1 and CDR2 from the germline V gene are MNHEY and SMNVEV (reference sequence). The CDR3 is made up of 15 amino acids. Primers: 60 Vbeta forward and 13 Jbeta reverse. The data were produced by immunoSEQ multiplex PCR, yet TCRdb's version contains in-frame clones alone and is incomplete. The table includes 150,000 to 200,000 clones, 70% to 90% detected once. The source is a man between 18 and 35 years old in good health and CMV-seropositive. The gene calls are TRBV27 and TRBJ2-7; D may be TRBD2 (7 bases). The sample taken for sequencing was PBMCs. The chain's CDR3 is CASSLGVGGGYEQYF. The CDR3 DNA reads as TGTGCCAGCAGTTTGGGGGTAGGGGGGGGCTACGAGCAGTACTTC.